This TCR beta chain was sequenced for a study of blood T cells in healthy people across ages. This clonotype has more than one count but fewer than ten. Then a second PCR, running roughly 7 to 11 cycles, was carried out with a sample-barcoded 5' primer and a J-beta primer mix. Each cDNA molecule was tagged by a template-switch adaptor that had 12 random nucleotides. TCRdb passed the 5' RACE reads through MiXCR, listing each CDR3 protein once. Of approximately 1.5 million distinct CDR3 sequences listed, about 42% are singletons. The CDR3 runs to 15 residues. Trimming removed 0 bases from V and 3 bases from J, with 12 bases in between. Per germline, CDR1 MGHRA and CDR2 YSYEKL.

The rearrangement uses TRBV4-1 and TRBJ2-7; D uncertain. Sequencing was performed on blood. This TCR was recovered from a woman between 18 and 29 years old in good health. The CDR3 DNA reads as TGCGCCAGCAGCCAAGATTTCACTAAAAGCTACGAGCAGTACTTC. Translation gives CASSQDFTKSYEQYF.